The TCR beta chain described here comes from a study of early T cells in non-severe SARS-CoV-2 infection. Germline CDR1 reads KGHSH; CDR2 reads LQKENI. Trimming took 1 base from V and 8 from J, leaving 9 bases between them. The CDR3 sequence is 13 residues long. TCRdb recomputed calls from the 5' RACE reads with MiXCR, one row per CDR3 protein. The sample includes approximately 83,000 distinct CDR3 sequences, over 12% of them seen just once. V gene TRBV18 combines with J gene TRBJ2-4; no firm D call. This TCR derives from an adult who was a healthcare worker with PCR-confirmed SARS-CoV-2 infection or an uninfected control (not recorded which). The sequenced material came from whole blood. The CDR3, as DNA: TGTGCCAGCTCACCACGGGTTGGGGACATTCAGTACTTC. It codes for CASSPRVGDIQYF.